These 5 T cell receptor beta chains came from one sample sequenced in a study of CD8+ T cells in alopecia areata. RNA was extracted and reverse transcribed into cDNA as the sequencing template. Only in-frame clones appear in the TCRdb table, and some are missing; sequencing was by immunoSEQ multiplex PCR. The sample is made up of over 250,000 clones, none counted only once. Markers used for sorting pooled cutaneous lymph node cells were CD4, CD8alpha, NKG2D, NKG2ACE and others. The sample comprised CD4+ T cells sorted from a lymph node. These receptor sequences come from a C3H/HeJ mouse with alopecia areata. Strain MHC haplotype: H2-k.

Points on this clone: The genes and germline here are from mouse. The sequenced fragment ends 4 residues before the CDR3 boundary, so the rest is inferred from the germline J gene. The chain combines TRBV31 with TRBJ2-1; 9 bases align to TRBD1. Looked up from germline, CDR1 is GKSSPN and CDR2 is SITVG. The CDR3 is made up of 14 amino acids. The CDR3 region is CAWGQQGARAEQFF. The sequenced part of the CDR3 DNA is TGTGCCTGGGGACAACAGGGGGCGAGAGCT. Together with reference TRBV31 and TRBJ2-1, the CDR3 gives the full variable domain: AQTIHQWPVAEIKAVGSPLSLGCTIKGKSSPNLYWYWQATGGTLQQLFYSITVGQVESVVQLNLSASRPKDDQFILSTEKLLLSHSGFYLCAWGQQGARAEQFFGPGTRLTVL.

A remark on this clone: Gene names are mouse gene names. The read ends 4 residues before the CDR3 terminus; that terminus is restored from the germline J gene. The chain employs TRBV13-2 and TRBJ2-5; D perhaps matches TRBD1 (5 bases). Germline V gives CDR1 NNHNN, CDR2 SYGAGS (reference sequence). This CDR3 spans 14 amino acids. The DNA read from the CDR3 is TGTGCCAGCGGTGATGCCCAGGGTTGGGAC. This encodes CASGDAQGWD. The CDR3, in full, reads CASGDAQGWDTQYF.

Points on this clone: Germline and genes: mouse. The read ends 4 residues early relative to the CDR3; the germline J gene fills the gap. Other DNA sequences from this sample encode an identical CDR3 as well. The V gene is TRBV13-3, the J gene TRBJ2-5, with D possibly matching TRBD1 (6 bases). The V and J ends lost 1 base and 0 bases respectively, with 6 bases between them. The CDR3 contains 14 residues. Germline CDR1 and CDR2: NNHDY and SYVADS. The sequenced part of the CDR3 DNA is TGTGCCAGCAGTGATCAGGGGAACCAAGAC. Its translation is CASSDQGNQD. The complete CDR3 protein is CASSDQGNQDTQYF.

A note on this clone: Germline and genes here are mouse. Read data end 4 residues before the CDR3 end; the end is taken from the germline J gene. This rearrangement joins TRBV13-1 to TRBJ2-5; 8 positions match TRBD2. Germline lookup yields CDR1 NSHNY and CDR2 SYGAGN. The CDR3 contains 14 residues. The CDR3 sequence is CASSDRDWRDTQYF. Incomplete CDR3 DNA: TGTGCCAGCAGTGACCGGGACTGGCGGGAC.

This clone was counted only a few times. The genes are named according to mouse. The read ends 4 residues shy of where the CDR3 ends; the end is completed using the germline J gene. The chain joins TRBV13-1 to TRBJ2-5, with 10 bases matching TRBD1. Germline assignment: CDR1 NSHNY and CDR2 SYGAGN. This CDR3 has 15 amino acids. CDR3 DNA, as far as it was read: TGTGCCAGCAGTCTCCACCGGGACAGGGGAGAC. Protein product: CASSLHRDRGD. The whole CDR3 region reads CASSLHRDRGDTQYF.